The 25 T cell receptor beta chains below come from one sample, sequenced in a study of T cells in localized non-small cell lung cancer. This table comes from immunoSEQ multiplex PCR, and its TCRdb copy is limited to in-frame clones, with some not included. The sample gives approximately 11,000 clones, 85% to 95% of which show up once; roughly 13% is in the top ten. The starting material was peripheral blood, obtained before any cancer treatment. Receptors were obtained from a male donor at least 60 years old with stage III lung adenocarcinoma.

The V gene is TRBV5-8, the J gene TRBJ1-6; D uncertain. V lost 2 bases and J 9 bases, leaving 12 bases between the germline ends. This CDR3 contains 14 residues. Germline V CDR1 and CDR2: SGHTS, YDEGEE. CDR3 nucleotides: TGTGCCAGCAGCTTACATTTAGCGGTTTCACCCCTCCACTTT. Its translation is CASSLHLAVSPLHF.

This chain uses TRBV2 with TRBJ2-1, with D uncertain. Trimming stripped 3 bases from V and 2 bases from J, with 14 bases between. The CDR3 consists of 16 residues. Per the germline V gene, CDR1 is SNHLY and CDR2 is FYNNEI. The CDR3 DNA reads TGTGCCAGCAGTGAGACGAGACCTCAGGCCTACAATGAGCAGTTCTTC. This encodes CASSETRPQAYNEQFF.

By proportion, this clone is medium-sized (0.01 to 0.1%). V usage is TRBV28 and J usage is TRBJ2-7, with D maybe TRBD2 (6 bases). Between the trimmed V and J ends, which lost 7 bases and 0 bases, there was a span of 19 bases. CDR3 length equals 16 residues. The germline CDR1 and CDR2 sequences are MDHEN and SYDVKM. The CDR3 reads CASTPQGRKSSYEQYF. The CDR3 DNA reads as TGTGCCAGCACCCCCCAAGGGAGGAAGAGCTCCTACGAGCAGTACTTC.

The rearrangement links TRBV2 to TRBJ2-7; 10 nucleotides match TRBD1. The V gene's germline CDR1 is SNHLY and CDR2 FYNNEI. The ends lost 6 bases at V and 12 bases at J; junction bases unmatched: 5. This CDR3 is built from 11 residues. CDR3 sequence (DNA): TGTGCCAGCAGCCCCGACAGGGGGCTGTACTTC. The encoded protein is CASSPDRGLYF. The variable domain in full, with the rest retrieved from reference TRBV2 and TRBJ2-7, is EPEVTQTPSHQVTQMGQEVILRCVPISNHLYFYWYRQILGQKVEFLVSFYNNEISEKSEIFDDQFSVERPDGSNFTLKIRSTKLEDSAMYFCASSPDRGLYFGPGTRLTVT.

This clone was detected only once. The rearrangement uses TRBV7-2 and TRBJ1-6; D call uncertain. The V end was cut by 6 bases, the J end by 8 bases, with 17 bases between. This CDR3 has 15 amino acids. CDR1 SGHTA and CDR2 FQGNSA come from the germline V gene. CDR3 region: CASSLEAVVDSPLHF. CDR3 nucleotide sequence: TGTGCCAGCAGTCTCGAGGCCGTGGTTGATTCACCCCTCCACTTT.

The chain is built from TRBV14 and TRBJ2-4; TRBD2 might be the D (6 bases). Trimming pared 1 base from V and 5 bases from J, leaving 21 bases between. The CDR3 runs to 18 residues. Germline CDR1 reads SGHDN; CDR2 reads FVKESK. The CDR3 nucleotides are TGTGCCAGCAGCCAAGGACCAAGGACTACCCGCCGGGAAAACATTCAGTACTTC. It yields the protein CASSQGPRTTRRENIQYF.

The chain has TRBV5-8 and TRBJ2-5; perhaps TRBD2 as D (5 bases). Germline lookup yields CDR1 SGHTS and CDR2 YDEGEE. The CDR3 covers 15 residues. V was pared by 6 bases and J by 3 bases, with 18 bases between. Written as DNA, the CDR3 is TGTGCCAGCAACCTCAACAGTATAGCGAAAGAGACCCAGTACTTC. It encodes CASNLNSIAKETQYF. Full variable domain (remainder filled in from reference TRBV5-8 and TRBJ2-5): EAGVTQSPTHLIKTRGQQATLRCSPISGHTSVYWYQQALGLGLQFLLWYDEGEERNRGNFPPRFSGRQFPNYSSELNVNALELEDSALYLCASNLNSIAKETQYFGPGTRLLVL.

The rearrangement uses TRBV18 and TRBJ2-2, with no clear D. Germline V gene lookup returns CDR1 KGHSH and CDR2 LQKENI. The CDR3 totals 12 residues. Trimming stripped 4 bases from V and 5 bases from J, with 5 bases between. CDR3 DNA sequence: TGTGCCAGCTCACTCCCTACCGGGGAGCTGTTTTTT. This sequence encodes CASSLPTGELFF.

The chain employs TRBV5-6 and TRBJ2-1; D remains ambiguous. V was trimmed by 2 bases and J by 0 bases, leaving 12 bases between them. The germline CDR1 and CDR2 sequences are SGHDT and YYEEEE. The CDR3 is 16 amino acids. For the CDR3, the DNA is TGTGCCAGCAGCTTCCCCCGGGTTAGCTCCTACAATGAGCAGTTCTTC. Translating gives CASSFPRVSSYNEQFF. Looking up the rest from reference TRBV5-6 and TRBJ2-1 gives the full variable domain: DAGVTQSPTHLIKTRGQQVTLRCSPKSGHDTVSWYQQALGQGPQFIFQYYEEEERQRGNFPDRFSGHQFPNYSSELNVNALLLGDSALYLCASSFPRVSSYNEQFFGPGTRLTVL.

V gene TRBV14 combines with J gene TRBJ2-3; a possible D gene is TRBD2 (5 bases). V lost 4 bases and J lost 0, with 17 bases in between. The length of the CDR3 is 17 residues. Germline values: CDR1 SGHDN, CDR2 FVKESK. CDR3 coding DNA: TGTGCCAGCAGCCCATGGGCGCGCAGGACTAGCACAGATACGCAGTATTTT. Translating it yields CASSPWARRTSTDTQYF.

This chain links TRBV5-6 with TRBJ2-1; 8 bases are a match to TRBD2. This CDR3 comprises 15 residues. V shed 3 bases, J shed 3 bases, and the junction held 5 bases outside the gene matches. Germline V gives CDR1 SGHDT, CDR2 YYEEEE. The CDR3 region has the DNA TGTGCCAGCAGCTATACCGGGACTAGCTACAATGAGCAGTTCTTC. Its protein is CASSYTGTSYNEQFF. Filled out from reference TRBV5-6 and TRBJ2-1, the complete variable domain reads DAGVTQSPTHLIKTRGQQVTLRCSPKSGHDTVSWYQQALGQGPQFIFQYYEEEERQRGNFPDRFSGHQFPNYSSELNVNALLLGDSALYLCASSYTGTSYNEQFFGPGTRLTVL.

This chain joins TRBV28 and TRBJ1-4, with D uncertain. CDR1 and CDR2 (germline): MDHEN, SYDVKM. Trimming removed 5 bases from V and 6 bases from J, with 13 bases in between. CDR3 size: 14 residues. In DNA form, the CDR3 reads TGTGCCAGCAGTAGTGTTGGCCTCTATGAAAAACTGTTTTTT. Amino acid sequence: CASSSVGLYEKLFF.

The CDR3 is CASSWNRGAYEQYF. The CDR3 DNA reads TGCGCCAGCAGCTGGAATCGGGGAGCCTACGAGCAGTACTTC. This rearrangement joins TRBV5-1 to TRBJ2-7; a possible D gene is TRBD2 (5 bases). CDR1 and CDR2 from the germline V gene are SGHRS and YFSETQ. The CDR3 length is 14 residues. V lost 3 bases to trimming and J lost 2 bases, with 12 bases between them.

The V call is TRBV10-1, the J call TRBJ1-1; no firm D call. CDR1 and CDR2 from the germline V gene are WNHNN and SYGVQD (reference sequence). This CDR3 is 15 amino acids long. The V and J ends lost 7 bases and 1 base respectively, with 16 bases between them. This CDR3 is CASILGPQRNTEAFF. The DNA of the CDR3 is TGCGCCAGCATTCTTGGGCCCCAGCGGAACACTGAAGCTTTCTTT.

The rearrangement links TRBV5-1 to TRBJ1-2; 9 bases match TRBD1. The ends lost 3 bases at V and 2 bases at J; junction bases unmatched: 11. In germline, CDR1 is SGHRS, CDR2 YFSETQ. The CDR3 is made up of 17 amino acids. CDR3 sequence (DNA): TGCGCCAGCAGCTCCCTTGAACCGGGACAGGGCAACTATGGCTACACCTTC. It codes for CASSSLEPGQGNYGYTF.

This clone was detected only once. The CDR3 here is CASSPHPGQGVPTPSYEQYF. The CDR3 nucleotides read TGCGCCAGCAGTCCCCACCCCGGACAGGGGGTCCCGACGCCCTCCTACGAGCAGTACTTC. The chain combines TRBV23-1 with TRBJ2-7; 10 nucleotides agree with TRBD1. TRBV23-1 is an open reading frame whose function is uncertain. The CDR3 runs 20 residues. V dropped 4 bases and J dropped 0; count of bases not matched to a gene: 18.

The chain employs TRBV11-3 and TRBJ1-4, with 8 bases identical to TRBD1. J gave up 6 bases and V 1 base, and 4 bases lay outside the gene matches. This CDR3 spans 15 amino acids. CDR1 is SGHNT, CDR2 YENEEA, per germline. The CDR3 loop reads CASSLVTGVDEKLFF. DNA of the CDR3: TGTGCCAGCAGCTTAGTGACAGGGGTGGATGAAAAACTGTTTTTT.

The chain is built from TRBV28 and TRBJ2-3; 12 positions match TRBD2. Per the germline V gene, CDR1 is MDHEN and CDR2 is SYDVKM. V was clipped by 8 bases and J by 6 bases; unmatched bases: 12. The CDR3 is made up of 16 amino acids. For the CDR3, the DNA is TGTGCCAGCGGTCTCGGGACTAGCGGGTGGGGGGATACGCAGTATTTT. Its protein product is CASGLGTSGWGDTQYF.

This chain uses TRBV7-9 with TRBJ2-4, with 9 bases identical to TRBD1. This CDR3 has 15 amino acids. The V gene's germline CDR1 is SEHNR and CDR2 FQNEAQ (reference sequence). The V segment lost 2 bases and the J segment 7 bases; nucleotides outside the gene matches: 6. DNA of the CDR3: TGTGCCAGCAGCTTATCTAGGACAGGGGCTAACATTCAGTACTTC. Its protein product is CASSLSRTGANIQYF.

The rearrangement uses TRBV11-2 and TRBJ2-5; the D is unclear. Trimming took off 3 bases at V and 2 bases at J, with 10 bases between the two ends. This CDR3 has 14 amino acids. The germline CDR1 and CDR2 sequences are SGHAT and FQNNGV. In nucleotides, the CDR3 is TGTGCCAGCAGCTTCCTCCGGGTACAAGAGACCCAGTACTTC. The encoded protein is CASSFLRVQETQYF.

The chain combines TRBV2 with TRBJ2-3; possibly TRBD2 for D (6 bases). The germline gives CDR1 SNHLY, CDR2 FYNNEI. The V and J ends lost 7 bases and 5 bases respectively, with 19 bases between them. The CDR3 is 15 residues long. CDR3 region: CASITTGTGGDTQYF. The CDR3 region has the DNA TGTGCCAGCATTACAACCGGGACTGGAGGAGATACGCAGTATTTT.

This chain links TRBV6-6 with TRBJ2-5; D is ambiguous. V lost 3 bases, J lost 1 base, and 9 bases lay in between. Germline V gives CDR1 MNHNY, CDR2 SVGAGI (reference sequence). The CDR3 extends over 14 amino acids. The CDR3 DNA sequence: TGTGCCAGCAGTTATGGCCAGGTCCAAGAGACCCAGTACTTC. This translates into CASSYGQVQETQYF.

The chain recombines TRBV9 with TRBJ2-1, with 8 bases fitting TRBD2. The CDR3 runs to 15 residues. CDR1 is SGDLS and CDR2 is YYNGEE in the germline V gene. V lost 4 bases to trimming and J lost 7 bases; unmatched junction nucleotides: 10. In DNA form, the CDR3 reads TGTGCCAGCAGCTTTAGCGGGACTCGCGGTAATGAGCAGTTCTTC. Protein: CASSFSGTRGNEQFF. The full variable domain, completed using reference TRBV9 and TRBJ2-1, is DSGVTQTPKHLITATGQRVTLRCSPRSGDLSVYWYQQSLDQGLQFLIQYYNGEERAKGNILERFSAQQFPDLHSELNLSSLELGDSALYFCASSFSGTRGNEQFFGPGTRLTVL.

The chain couples TRBV5-4 to TRBJ1-2; D unclear. V shed 5 bases and J shed 4 bases, with 12 bases lying between them. The CDR3 runs to 13 residues. Germline V CDR1 and CDR2: SGHNT, YYREEE (reference sequence). This chain's CDR3 is CASSLTKAYGYTF. CDR3 DNA: TGTGCCAGCAGTCTCACCAAAGCCTATGGCTACACCTTC.

The chain uses TRBV30 and TRBJ2-3; D remains unclear. Germline values: CDR1 GTSNPN, CDR2 SVGIG (reference sequence). The germline V and J ends were trimmed by 1 base and 1 base, with 9 bases remaining between them. The CDR3 is 14 amino acids. The CDR3 DNA follows: TGTGCCTGGAGTGAAAACTTGCGCACAGATACGCAGTATTTT. Protein product: CAWSENLRTDTQYF. Looking up the rest from reference TRBV30 and TRBJ2-3 gives the full variable domain: SQTIHQWPATLVQPVGSPLSLECTVEGTSNPNLYWYRQAAGRGLQLLFYSVGIGQISSEVPQNLSASRPQDRQFILSSKKLLLSDSGFYLCAWSENLRTDTQYFGPGTRLTVL.